A selection of T cell receptor beta chains follows, all from one sample in a study of cytomegalovirus exposure and HLA in healthy donors. Sequenced by immunoSEQ multiplex PCR; TCRdb stores in-frame clones only, minus some. The sample lists some 100,000 clones, roughly 72% occurring once. Sample: PBMCs. Every receptor here comes from a woman aged 45 to 65 in good health and CMV-seropositive. CDR3s include the opening cysteine and the closing phenylalanine or tryptophan. The D gene is left open where the match is weak. The size field is filled for only some rows; it gives once, few, many or a size class.

TRBJ2-7,NA,TRBV30,NA,CAWSARWGRGVDEQYF,TGTGCCTGGAGTGCCAGGTGGGGCAGAGGAGTCGACGAGCAGTACTTC
TRBJ2-3,NA,TRBV6-5,once,CASRGLGGADTQYF,TGTGCCAGCAGAGGACTAGGGGGGGCAGATACGCAGTATTTT
TRBJ1-4,NA,TRBV2,once,CASKFPGTGEKLFF,TGTGCCAGCAAGTTTCCCGGAACAGGGGAAAAACTGTTTTTT
TRBJ2-1,NA,TRBV12-5,NA,CASGFTYNEQFF,TGTGCTAGTGGTTTCACCTACAATGAGCAGTTCTTC
TRBJ1-2,NA,TRBV5-4,NA,CASSLPGGYGYTF,TGTGCCAGCAGCTTGCCGGGGGGCTATGGCTACACCTTC
TRBJ2-3,TRBD2,TRBV7-2,NA,CASSSSVAGGVTDTQYF,TGTGCCAGCAGCTCTAGCGTAGCGGGGGGGGTAACAGATACGCAGTATTTT
TRBJ2-3,NA,TRBV28,once,CASSIALDSSTQYF,TGTGCCAGCAGTATAGCGTTGGACTCATCTACGCAGTATTTT
TRBJ2-1,TRBD1,TRBV27,few,CASSWGRGNNEQFF,TGTGCCAGCAGTTGGGGCAGGGGGAACAATGAGCAGTTCTTC
TRBJ2-5,TRBD2,TRBV4-3,NA,CASSQDLWEGETQYF,TGCGCCAGCAGCCAAGACTTATGGGAGGGGGAGACCCAGTACTTC
TRBJ2-7,TRBD1,TRBV18,few,CASSPLGTATYEQYF,TGTGCCAGCTCACCGCTTGGGACAGCCACCTACGAGCAGTACTTC
TRBJ2-5,TRBD2,TRBV29-1,NA,CSVEALGRGDSYETQYF,TGCAGCGTTGAAGCCCTAGGGCGGGGGGATTCTTATGAGACCCAGTACTTC
TRBJ1-5,TRBD1,TRBV2,NA,CASSGTGESYSNQPQHF,TGTGCCAGCAGTGGGACAGGGGAATCCTATAGCAATCAGCCCCAGCATTTT
TRBJ2-3,NA,TRBV5-1,NA,CASSPLGDTQYF,TGCGCCAGCAGCCCCCTCGGTGATACGCAGTATTTT
TRBJ1-1,TRBD1,TRBV30,NA,CAWTPGTGPNTEAFF,TGTGCCTGGACCCCAGGGACAGGCCCGAACACTGAAGCTTTCTTT
TRBJ2-7,NA,TRBV2,NA,CASREGWGGGEQYF,TGTGCCAGCAGGGAAGGCTGGGGAGGGGGCGAGCAGTACTTC
TRBJ1-2,TRBD1,TRBV6-1,NA,CASSDRDRVNYGYTF,TGTGCCAGCAGTGATAGGGACAGGGTAAACTATGGCTACACCTTC
TRBJ1-2,NA,TRBV19,NA,CASSKGRQVTNYGYTF,TGTGCCAGTAGTAAGGGGAGACAGGTCACGAACTATGGCTACACCTTC
TRBJ1-1,NA,TRBV7-2,once,CASSLITGTNTEAFF,TGTGCCAGCAGCTTAATCACAGGGACGAACACTGAAGCTTTCTTT
TRBJ2-3,NA,TRBV5-4,NA,CASSLAGRQGPTDTQYF,TGTGCCAGCAGCTTGGCGGGTCGTCAGGGCCCCACAGATACGCAGTATTTT
TRBJ2-2,NA,TRBV13,NA,CASSFGLAVDTGELFF,TGTGCCAGCAGCTTTGGGCTAGCCGTGGACACCGGGGAGCTGTTTTTT
TRBJ1-1,NA,TRBV7-2,few,CASSLRHGDTEAFF,TGTGCCAGCAGCTTAAGGCACGGGGACACTGAAGCTTTCTTT
TRBJ2-2,NA,TRBV7-2,few,CASSLVVAGTGELFF,TGTGCCAGCAGCTTAGTCGTAGCCGGGACCGGGGAGCTGTTTTTT
TRBJ2-3,NA,TRBV9,few,CASSVDKDTQYF,TGTGCCAGCAGCGTCGACAAAGATACGCAGTATTTT
TRBJ1-4,NA,TRBV7-9,NA,CASSPRGANEKLFF,TGTGCCAGCAGCCCCCGGGGGGCGAATGAAAAACTGTTTTTT
TRBJ1-2,NA,TRBV4-2,NA,CASSQDLTPNYGYTF,TGTGCCAGCAGCCAAGATCTAACCCCCAACTATGGCTACACCTTC
TRBJ2-3,NA,TRBV2,NA,CASRYRERTDTQYF,TGTGCCAGCAGGTACAGGGAGAGAACAGATACGCAGTATTTT